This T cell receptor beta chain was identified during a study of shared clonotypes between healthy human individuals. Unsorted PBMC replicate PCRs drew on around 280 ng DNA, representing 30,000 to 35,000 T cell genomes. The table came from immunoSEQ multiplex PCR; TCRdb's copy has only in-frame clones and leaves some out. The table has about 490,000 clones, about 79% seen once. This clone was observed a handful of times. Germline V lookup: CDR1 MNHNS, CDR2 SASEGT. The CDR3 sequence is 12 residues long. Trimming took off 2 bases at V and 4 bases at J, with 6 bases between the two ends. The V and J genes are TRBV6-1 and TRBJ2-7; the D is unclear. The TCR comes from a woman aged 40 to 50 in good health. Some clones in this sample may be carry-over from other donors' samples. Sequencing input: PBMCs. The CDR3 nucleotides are TGTGCCAGCAGTGAACCATGGTACGAGCAGTACTTC. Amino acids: CASSEPWYEQYF.